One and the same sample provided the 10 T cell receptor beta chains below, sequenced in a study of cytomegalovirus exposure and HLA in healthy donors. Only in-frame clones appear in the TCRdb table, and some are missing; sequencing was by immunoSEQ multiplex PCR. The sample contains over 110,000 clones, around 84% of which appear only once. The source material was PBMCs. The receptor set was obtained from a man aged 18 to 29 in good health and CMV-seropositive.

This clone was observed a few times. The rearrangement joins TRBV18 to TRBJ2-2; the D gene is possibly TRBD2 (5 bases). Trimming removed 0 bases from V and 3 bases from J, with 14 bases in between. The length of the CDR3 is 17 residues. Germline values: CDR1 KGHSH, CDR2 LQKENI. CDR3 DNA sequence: TGTGCCAGCTCACCACCGGAAGGGAGTGGGGACACCGGGGAGCTGTTTTTT. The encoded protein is CASSPPEGSGDTGELFF.

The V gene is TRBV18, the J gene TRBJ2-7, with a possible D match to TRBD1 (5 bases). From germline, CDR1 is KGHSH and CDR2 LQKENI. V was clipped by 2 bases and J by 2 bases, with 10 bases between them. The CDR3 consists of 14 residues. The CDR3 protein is CASSPSTDTYEQYF. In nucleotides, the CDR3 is TGTGCCAGCTCACCATCGACAGACACCTACGAGCAGTACTTC. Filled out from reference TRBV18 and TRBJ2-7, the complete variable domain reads NAGVMQNPRHLVRRRGQEARLRCSPMKGHSHVYWYRQLPEEGLKFMVYLQKENIIDESGMPKERFSAEFPKEGPSILRIQQVVRGDSAAYFCASSPSTDTYEQYFGPGTRLTVT.

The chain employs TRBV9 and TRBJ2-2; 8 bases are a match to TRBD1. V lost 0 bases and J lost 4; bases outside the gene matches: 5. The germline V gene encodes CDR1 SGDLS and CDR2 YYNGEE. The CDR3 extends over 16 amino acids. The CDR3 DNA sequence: TGTGCCAGCAGCGTAGCAGGACAGGGTCCCACCGGGGAGCTGTTTTTT. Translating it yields CASSVAGQGPTGELFF.

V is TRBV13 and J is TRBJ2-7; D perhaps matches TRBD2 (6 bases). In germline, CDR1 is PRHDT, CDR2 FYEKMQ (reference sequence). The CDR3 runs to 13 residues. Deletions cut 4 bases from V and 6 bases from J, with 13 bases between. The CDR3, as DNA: TGTGCCAGCAGCTCAGGAGGAGGGGTCGAGCAGTACTTC. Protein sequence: CASSSGGGVEQYF.

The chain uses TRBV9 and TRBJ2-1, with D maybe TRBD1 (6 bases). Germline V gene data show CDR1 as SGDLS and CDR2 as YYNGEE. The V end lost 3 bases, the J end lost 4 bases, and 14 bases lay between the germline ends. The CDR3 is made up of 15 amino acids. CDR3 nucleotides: TGTGCCAGCAGCGAGGGGGACAATACTTACAATGAGCAGTTCTTC. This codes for CASSEGDNTYNEQFF.

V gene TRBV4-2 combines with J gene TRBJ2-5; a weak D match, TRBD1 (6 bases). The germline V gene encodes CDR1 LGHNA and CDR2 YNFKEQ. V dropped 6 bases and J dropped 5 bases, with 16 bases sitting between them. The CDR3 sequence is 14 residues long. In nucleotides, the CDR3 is TGTGCCAGCAGGCTATCACAGGGTCGGGAGACCCAGTACTTC. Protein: CASRLSQGRETQYF.

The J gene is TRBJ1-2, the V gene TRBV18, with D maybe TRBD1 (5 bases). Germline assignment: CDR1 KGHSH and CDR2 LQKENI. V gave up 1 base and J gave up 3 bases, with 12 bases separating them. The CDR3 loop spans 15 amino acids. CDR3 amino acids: CASSPLPGPHYGYTF. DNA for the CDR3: TGTGCCAGCTCACCACTCCCAGGGCCCCACTATGGCTACACCTTC.

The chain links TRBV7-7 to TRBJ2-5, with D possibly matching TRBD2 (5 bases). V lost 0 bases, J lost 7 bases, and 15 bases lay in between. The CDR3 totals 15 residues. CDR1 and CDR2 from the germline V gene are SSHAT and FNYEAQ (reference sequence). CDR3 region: CASSLAPVGRATQYF. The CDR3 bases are TGTGCCAGCAGCTTAGCGCCGGTGGGGAGAGCGACCCAGTACTTC. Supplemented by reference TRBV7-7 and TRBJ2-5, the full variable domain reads GAGVSQSPRYKVTKRGQDVTLRCDPISSHATLYWYQQALGQGPEFLTYFNYEAQPDKSGLPSDRFSAERPEGSISTLTIQRTEQRDSAMYRCASSLAPVGRATQYFGPGTRLLVL.

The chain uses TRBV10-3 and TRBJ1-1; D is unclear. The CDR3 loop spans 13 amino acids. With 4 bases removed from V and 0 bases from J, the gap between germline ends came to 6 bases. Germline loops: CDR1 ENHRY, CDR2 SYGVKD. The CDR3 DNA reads TGTGCCATCAGTGGGGAGTTGAACACTGAAGCTTTCTTT. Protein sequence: CAISGELNTEAFF.

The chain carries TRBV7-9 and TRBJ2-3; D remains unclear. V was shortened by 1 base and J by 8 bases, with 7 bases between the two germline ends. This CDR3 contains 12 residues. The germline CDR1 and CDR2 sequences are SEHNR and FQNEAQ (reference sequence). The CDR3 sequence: CASSLGQGTQYF. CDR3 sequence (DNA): TGTGCCAGCAGCTTAGGACAAGGTACGCAGTATTTT.